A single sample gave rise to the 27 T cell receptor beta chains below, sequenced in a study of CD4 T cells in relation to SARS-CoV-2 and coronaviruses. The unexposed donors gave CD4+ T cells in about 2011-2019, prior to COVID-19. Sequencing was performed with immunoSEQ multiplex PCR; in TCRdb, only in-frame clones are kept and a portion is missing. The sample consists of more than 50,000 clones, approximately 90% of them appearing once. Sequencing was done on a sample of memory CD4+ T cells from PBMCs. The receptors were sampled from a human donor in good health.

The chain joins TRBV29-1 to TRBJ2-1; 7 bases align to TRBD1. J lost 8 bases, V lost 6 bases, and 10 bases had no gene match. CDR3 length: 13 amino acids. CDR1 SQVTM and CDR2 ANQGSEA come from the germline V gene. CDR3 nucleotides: TGCAGCGTAGCAGGGGGACGGAGCGATGAGCAGTTCTTC. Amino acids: CSVAGGRSDEQFF.

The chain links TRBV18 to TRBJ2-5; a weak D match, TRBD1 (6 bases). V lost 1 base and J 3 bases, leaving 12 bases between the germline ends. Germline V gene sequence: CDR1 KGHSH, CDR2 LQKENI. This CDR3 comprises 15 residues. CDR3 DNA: TGTGCCAGCTCACCACTGGGTAACAGGGAAGAGACCCAGTACTTC. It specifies CASSPLGNREETQYF.

The CDR3 here is CASSPGPPAGADTQYF. The CDR3 DNA follows: TGTGCCAGCAGCCCGGGCCCTCCAGCGGGGGCAGATACGCAGTATTTT. The V gene is TRBV5-8, the J gene TRBJ2-3; TRBD2 matches at 8 bases. CDR3 length: 16 residues. Germline V gene lookup returns CDR1 SGHTS and CDR2 YDEGEE. V dropped 4 bases and J dropped 4; count of bases not matched to a gene: 11. Full variable domain (remainder filled in from reference TRBV5-8 and TRBJ2-3): EAGVTQSPTHLIKTRGQQATLRCSPISGHTSVYWYQQALGLGLQFLLWYDEGEERNRGNFPPRFSGRQFPNYSSELNVNALELEDSALYLCASSPGPPAGADTQYFGPGTRLTVL.

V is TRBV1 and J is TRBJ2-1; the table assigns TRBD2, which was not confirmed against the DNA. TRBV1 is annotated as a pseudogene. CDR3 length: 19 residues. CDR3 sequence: CTSSQGTSGRNLMGNEQFF. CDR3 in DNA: TGCACCAGCAGCCAAGGGACTAGCGGGAGGAACCTTATGGGTAATGAGCAGTTCTTC.

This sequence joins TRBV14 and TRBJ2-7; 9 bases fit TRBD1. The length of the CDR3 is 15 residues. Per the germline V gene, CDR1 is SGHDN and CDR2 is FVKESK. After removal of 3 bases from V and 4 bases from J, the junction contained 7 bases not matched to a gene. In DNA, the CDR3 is TGTGCCAGCAGCCAGGTACAGGGGGCAAGGTACGAGCAGTACTTC. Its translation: CASSQVQGARYEQYF.

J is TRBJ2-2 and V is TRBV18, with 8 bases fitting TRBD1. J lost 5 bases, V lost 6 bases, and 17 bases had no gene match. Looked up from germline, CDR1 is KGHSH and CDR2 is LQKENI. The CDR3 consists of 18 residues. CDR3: CASSPRNPGQDLTGELFF. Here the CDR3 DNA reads TGTGCCAGCTCGCCGCGCAATCCGGGACAGGACCTAACCGGGGAGCTGTTTTTT.

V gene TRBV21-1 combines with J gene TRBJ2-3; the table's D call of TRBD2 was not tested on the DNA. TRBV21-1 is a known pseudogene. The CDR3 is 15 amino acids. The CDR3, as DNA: TGTGCCAGCAGAAATGCGGGGGATGGCGCAGATACGCAGTATTTT. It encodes CASRNAGDGADTQYF.

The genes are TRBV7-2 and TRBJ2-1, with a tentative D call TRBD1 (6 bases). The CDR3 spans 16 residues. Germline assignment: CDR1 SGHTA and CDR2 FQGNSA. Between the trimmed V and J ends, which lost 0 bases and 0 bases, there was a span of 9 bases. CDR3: CASSLAGQSSYNEQFF. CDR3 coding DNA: TGTGCCAGCAGCTTAGCCGGACAGAGCTCCTACAATGAGCAGTTCTTC.

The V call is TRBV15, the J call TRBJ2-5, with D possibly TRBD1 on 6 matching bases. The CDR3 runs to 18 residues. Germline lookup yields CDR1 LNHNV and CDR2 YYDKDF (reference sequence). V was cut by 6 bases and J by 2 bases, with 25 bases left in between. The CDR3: CATSREGVWPGSQETQYF. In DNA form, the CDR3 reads TGTGCCACCAGTCGAGAGGGGGTTTGGCCAGGGAGTCAAGAGACCCAGTACTTC.

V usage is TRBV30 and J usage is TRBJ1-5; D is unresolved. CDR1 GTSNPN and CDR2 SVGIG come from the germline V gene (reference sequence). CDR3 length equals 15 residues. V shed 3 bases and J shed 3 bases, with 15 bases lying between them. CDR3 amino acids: CAWRERARPNQPQHF. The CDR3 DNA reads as TGTGCCTGGAGAGAACGGGCCCGCCCCAATCAGCCCCAGCATTTT.

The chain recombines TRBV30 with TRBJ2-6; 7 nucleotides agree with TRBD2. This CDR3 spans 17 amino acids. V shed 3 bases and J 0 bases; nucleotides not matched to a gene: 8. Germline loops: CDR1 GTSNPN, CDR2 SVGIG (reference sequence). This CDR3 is CAWSPGLHRSGANVLTF. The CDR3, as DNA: TGTGCCTGGAGCCCGGGACTACACCGCTCTGGGGCCAACGTCCTGACTTTC.

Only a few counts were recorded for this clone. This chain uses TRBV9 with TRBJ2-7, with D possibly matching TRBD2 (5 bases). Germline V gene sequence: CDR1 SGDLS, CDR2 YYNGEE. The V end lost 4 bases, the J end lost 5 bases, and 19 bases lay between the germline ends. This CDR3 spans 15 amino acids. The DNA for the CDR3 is TGTGCCAGCAGCCCCGGAGCAGGCGAGAGGGACGAGCAGTACTTC. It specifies CASSPGAGERDEQYF. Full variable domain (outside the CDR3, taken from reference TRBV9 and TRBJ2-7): DSGVTQTPKHLITATGQRVTLRCSPRSGDLSVYWYQQSLDQGLQFLIQYYNGEERAKGNILERFSAQQFPDLHSELNLSSLELGDSALYFCASSPGAGERDEQYFGPGTRLTVT.

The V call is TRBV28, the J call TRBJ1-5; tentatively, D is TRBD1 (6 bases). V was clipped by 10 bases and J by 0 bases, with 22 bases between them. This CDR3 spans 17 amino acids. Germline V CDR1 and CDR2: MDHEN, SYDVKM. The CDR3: CATRSIQGVGSNQPQHF. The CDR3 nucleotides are TGTGCCACAAGATCGATACAGGGTGTGGGTAGCAATCAGCCCCAGCATTTT.

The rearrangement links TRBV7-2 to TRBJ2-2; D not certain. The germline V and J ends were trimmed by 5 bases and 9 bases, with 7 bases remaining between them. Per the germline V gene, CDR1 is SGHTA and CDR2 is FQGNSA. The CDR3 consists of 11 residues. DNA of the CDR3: TGTGCCAGCAGCCCCAGGCGGGAGCTGTTTTTT. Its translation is CASSPRRELFF.

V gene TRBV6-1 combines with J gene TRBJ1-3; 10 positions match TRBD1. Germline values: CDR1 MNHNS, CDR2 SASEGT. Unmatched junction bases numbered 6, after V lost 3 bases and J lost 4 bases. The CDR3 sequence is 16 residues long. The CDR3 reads CASSETGGVGGNTIYF. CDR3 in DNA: TGTGCCAGCAGTGAGACAGGGGGCGTAGGGGGAAACACCATATATTTT.

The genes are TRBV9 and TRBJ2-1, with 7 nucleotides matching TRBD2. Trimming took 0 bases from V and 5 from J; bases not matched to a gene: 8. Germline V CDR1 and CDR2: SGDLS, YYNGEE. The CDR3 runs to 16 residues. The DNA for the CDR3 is TGTGCCAGCAGCGTAGCGGCGGGGGTGGGGCACAATGAGCAGTTCTTC. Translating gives CASSVAAGVGHNEQFF.

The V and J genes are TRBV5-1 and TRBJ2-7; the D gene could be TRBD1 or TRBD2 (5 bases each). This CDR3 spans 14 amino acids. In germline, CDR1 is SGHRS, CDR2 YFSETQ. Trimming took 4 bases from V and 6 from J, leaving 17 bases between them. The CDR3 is CASSATGDEGEQYF. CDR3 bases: TGCGCCAGCAGCGCAACCGGGGACGAAGGCGAGCAGTACTTC.

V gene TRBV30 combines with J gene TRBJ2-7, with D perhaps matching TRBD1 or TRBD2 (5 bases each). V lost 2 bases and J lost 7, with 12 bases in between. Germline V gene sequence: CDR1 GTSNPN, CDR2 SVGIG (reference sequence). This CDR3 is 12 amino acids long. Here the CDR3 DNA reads TGTGCCTGGAGTCTGGGGGTGGGGGAGCAGTACTTC. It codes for CAWSLGVGEQYF.

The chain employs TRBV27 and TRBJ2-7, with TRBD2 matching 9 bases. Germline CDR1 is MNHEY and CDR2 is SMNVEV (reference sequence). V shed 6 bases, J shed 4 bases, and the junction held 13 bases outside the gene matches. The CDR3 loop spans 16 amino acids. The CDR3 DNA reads TGTGCCAGCAGGTCACTGGGGCGGGAGGGCCGGTACGAGCAGTACTTC. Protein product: CASRSLGREGRYEQYF.

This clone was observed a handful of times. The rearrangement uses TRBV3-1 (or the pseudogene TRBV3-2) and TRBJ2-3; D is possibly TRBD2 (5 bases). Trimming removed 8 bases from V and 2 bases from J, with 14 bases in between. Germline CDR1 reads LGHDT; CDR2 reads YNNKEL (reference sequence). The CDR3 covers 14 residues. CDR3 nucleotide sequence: TGTGCCAGCTCCCCCCCGGACTTCACAGATACGCAGTATTTT. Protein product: CASSPPDFTDTQYF.

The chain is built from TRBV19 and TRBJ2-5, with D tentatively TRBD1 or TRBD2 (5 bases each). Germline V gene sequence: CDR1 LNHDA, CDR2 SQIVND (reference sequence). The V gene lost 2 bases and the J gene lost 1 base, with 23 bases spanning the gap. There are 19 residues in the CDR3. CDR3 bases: TGTGCCAGTAGTATAACCGCGCCACCGGGGCCTATATTCCAAGAGACCCAGTACTTC. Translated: CASSITAPPGPIFQETQYF.

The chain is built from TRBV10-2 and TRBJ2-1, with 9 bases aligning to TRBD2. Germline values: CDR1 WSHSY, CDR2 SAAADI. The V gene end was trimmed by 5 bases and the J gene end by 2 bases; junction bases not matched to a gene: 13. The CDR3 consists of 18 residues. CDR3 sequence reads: CASSLREGVGRTYNEQFF. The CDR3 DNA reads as TGCGCCAGCAGTTTGCGGGAGGGGGTAGGTCGCACCTACAATGAGCAGTTCTTC.

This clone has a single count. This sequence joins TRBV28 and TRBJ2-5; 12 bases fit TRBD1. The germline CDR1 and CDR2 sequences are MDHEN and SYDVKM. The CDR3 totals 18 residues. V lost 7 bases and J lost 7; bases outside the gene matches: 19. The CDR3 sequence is CASTKTGEGQGARVTQYF. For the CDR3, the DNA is TGTGCCAGCACCAAAACAGGGGAGGGACAGGGGGCGCGGGTGACCCAGTACTTC. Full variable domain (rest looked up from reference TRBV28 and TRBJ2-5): DVKVTQSSRYLVKRTGEKVFLECVQDMDHENMFWYRQDPGLGLRLIYFSYDVKMKEKGDIPEGYSVSREKKERFSLILESASTNQTSMYLCASTKTGEGQGARVTQYFGPGTRLLVL.

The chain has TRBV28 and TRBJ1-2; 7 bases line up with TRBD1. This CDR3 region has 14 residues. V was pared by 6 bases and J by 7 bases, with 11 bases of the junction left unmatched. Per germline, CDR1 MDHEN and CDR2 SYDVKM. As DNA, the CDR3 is TGTGCCAGCAGGTTCTCGGACACAGGGGCTGGCTACACCTTC. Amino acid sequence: CASRFSDTGAGYTF.

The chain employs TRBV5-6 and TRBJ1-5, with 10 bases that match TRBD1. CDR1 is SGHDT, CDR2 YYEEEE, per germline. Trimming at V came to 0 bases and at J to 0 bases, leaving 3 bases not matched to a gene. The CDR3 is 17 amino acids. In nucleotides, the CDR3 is TGTGCCAGCAGCTTGGGACAGGGGGCTTATAGCAATCAGCCCCAGCATTTT. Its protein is CASSLGQGAYSNQPQHF.

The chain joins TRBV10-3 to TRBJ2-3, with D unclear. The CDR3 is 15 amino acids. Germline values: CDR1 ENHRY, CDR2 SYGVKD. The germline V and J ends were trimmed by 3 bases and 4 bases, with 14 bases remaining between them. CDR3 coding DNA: TGTGCCATCAGTGACGAGAATCTCGGCGCAGATACGCAGTATTTT. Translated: CAISDENLGADTQYF.

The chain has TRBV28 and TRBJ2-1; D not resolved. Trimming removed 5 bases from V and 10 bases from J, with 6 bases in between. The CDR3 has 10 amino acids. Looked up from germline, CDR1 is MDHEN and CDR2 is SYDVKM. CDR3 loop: CASSTREQFF. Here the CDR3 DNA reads TGTGCCAGCAGTACCAGGGAGCAGTTCTTC.